This T cell receptor (beta chain) was captured in a study of siplizumab effects on memory and regulatory T cells. The mixed lymphocyte reaction cells were held in coculture (37°C) for 5 to 6 days. A word on this clone: As yet, its antigen is unknown.

The method was immunoSEQ multiplex PCR; TCRdb's version includes in-frame clones alone and lacks a portion of them. The sample yields about 18,000 clones, approximately 44% seen once. Germline values: CDR1 KGHSH, CDR2 LQKENI. The germline V and J ends were trimmed by 2 bases and 8 bases, with 12 bases remaining between them. The CDR3 length is 13 residues. Overall study findings and caveats: Roughly 75-95% of proliferating CD4+ or CD8+ clones defied assignment to a naive or memory phenotype. Confirmation was lacking for the suppressive function of proliferating Tregs derived from siplizumab cultures. Reactions containing siplizumab showed mappable alloreactive CD4+ clones averaging 68.8% Treg-derived, versus 25% to 30% in controls. The alloreactive clones that mapped to unstimulated subsets made up only a minor fraction.

The TCR was taken from a human donor in good health; the cells came from an allogeneic mixed lymphocyte reaction. Some clones in this sample may be carry-over from other donors' samples. V gene TRBV18 combines with J gene TRBJ1-1; the D is unclear. The material sequenced was CFSE-low (dividing) CD4+ T cells sorted from an allogeneic mixed lymphocyte reaction. In nucleotides, the CDR3 is TGTGCCAGCTCACCAACGGCTTCGACAGAAGCTTTCTTT. Translated, it gives CASSPTASTEAFF.